Listed here is a single T cell receptor (beta chain). TCR cDNA molecules were tagged individually, and each one carried a unique molecular identifier. TCRdb recomputed calls from the 5' RACE reads with MiXCR, one row per CDR3 protein. The repertoire includes around 120,000 distinct CDR3 sequences, over 9% of them detected once, and around 17% sits in the top ten. The source of the sample is a study of spatial heterogeneity in lung cancer. For the study at large: Any follow-up PBMC samples that were available went on to be sequenced, and the median time to follow-up was approximately 2 years after resection.

Time point indicated: blood at routine non-recurrence follow-up after resection. Sequencing of whole RNA from tumor, nontumor lung or frozen PBMC involved no sorting. V lost 1 base and J lost 6, with 13 bases in between. The CDR3 spans 15 residues. From germline, CDR1 is SGHVS and CDR2 FQNEAQ. Specimen: PBMCs, collected at follow-up. The gene calls are TRBV7-8 and TRBJ2-1, with no clear D. This receptor was taken from a male donor with early-stage non-small cell lung cancer. The CDR3 reads CASSLEGFPGNEQFF. CDR3 coding DNA: TGTGCCAGCAGCTTAGAAGGGTTCCCAGGCAATGAGCAGTTCTTC.